One T cell receptor beta chain is described in this entry. The CDR3 extends over 12 amino acids. The V gene's germline CDR1 is SGHAT and CDR2 FQNNGV. Trimming took off 5 bases at V and 14 bases at J, with 13 bases between the two ends. The data belong to a study of blood T cell repertoires in COVID-19. Only in-frame clones appear in the TCRdb table, and some are missing; sequencing was by immunoSEQ multiplex PCR. Among approximately 200,000 clones listed, approximately 80% were seen once. Source material: peripheral blood. This clonotype originated in a human donor with acute or convalescent COVID-19. The donor label of this sample is uncertain. The V gene is TRBV11-2, the J gene TRBJ1-6; D call uncertain. The CDR3: CASSLTAYALHF. Here the CDR3 DNA reads TGTGCCAGCAGCCTCACTGCCTACGCCCTCCACTTT.